This T cell receptor (beta chain) derives from a study of shared clonotypes between healthy human individuals. Germline V gene sequence: CDR1 SQVTM, CDR2 ANQGSEA. This CDR3 comprises 14 residues. Trimming removed 3 bases at V and 5 bases at J, with 16 bases between. Method: immunoSEQ multiplex PCR; TCRdb's copy keeps in-frame clones and lacks some. Found here are 1.6 million or so clones, roughly 96% of them singletons; the top ten hold more than 0.9%. What was sequenced was naive CD4+ T cells sorted from blood. As for subset: CD45RA+ positively selected. V is TRBV29-1 and J is TRBJ2-5; D may be TRBD1 (5 bases). The TCR was taken from a man between 25 and 39 years old in good health. DNA for the CDR3: TGCAGCGTTGACCTGGGGCTCACTGGGGAGACCCAGTACTTC. Protein sequence: CSVDLGLTGETQYF.